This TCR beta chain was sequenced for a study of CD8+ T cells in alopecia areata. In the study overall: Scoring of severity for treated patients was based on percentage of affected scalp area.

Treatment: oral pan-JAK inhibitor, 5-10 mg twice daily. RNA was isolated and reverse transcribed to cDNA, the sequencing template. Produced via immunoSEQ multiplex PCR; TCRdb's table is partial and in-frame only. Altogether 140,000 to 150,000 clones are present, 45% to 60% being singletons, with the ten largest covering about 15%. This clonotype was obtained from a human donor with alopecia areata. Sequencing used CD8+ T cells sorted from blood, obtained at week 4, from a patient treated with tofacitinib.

Written as DNA, the CDR3 is TGTGCCAGCAGCCCTGGAGGGTTAGTGTACGAGCAGTACTTC. Translating gives CASSPGGLVYEQYF. This chain joins TRBV5-6 and TRBJ2-7, with D possibly matching TRBD2 (6 bases). Trimming stripped 4 bases from V and 4 bases from J, with 15 bases between. Germline V gene data show CDR1 as SGHDT and CDR2 as YYEEEE. The CDR3 has 14 amino acids. Together with reference TRBV5-6 and TRBJ2-7, the CDR3 gives the full variable domain: DAGVTQSPTHLIKTRGQQVTLRCSPKSGHDTVSWYQQALGQGPQFIFQYYEEEERQRGNFPDRFSGHQFPNYSSELNVNALLLGDSALYLCASSPGGLVYEQYFGPGTRLTVT.